The 20 T cell receptor beta chains below come from one sample, sequenced in a study of T cell responses to AZD1222 COVID-19 vaccine. Using immunoSEQ multiplex PCR, the repertoire was profiled, and TCRdb retains in-frame clones only, with some absent. The sample comprises 150,000 to 200,000 clones, roughly 90% of which are singletons, and about 4.3% rests with the top ten. This material consisted of peripheral blood, taken 28 days after the second AZD1222 dose. The receptors shown here come from an adult who received the AZD1222 COVID-19 vaccine.

V gene TRBV15 combines with J gene TRBJ1-2; possible D gene TRBD1, 6 bases. Germline lookup yields CDR1 LNHNV and CDR2 YYDKDF (reference sequence). The ends were cut back, 6 bases at V and 5 bases at J, with 16 bases in the middle. The CDR3 runs to 14 residues. The CDR3 protein is CATRQGTQSYGYTF. The CDR3, as DNA: TGTGCCACCAGGCAGGGGACCCAATCGTATGGCTACACCTTC. The full variable domain, its missing parts supplied by reference TRBV15 and TRBJ1-2, is DAMVIQNPRYQVTQFGKPVTLSCSQTLNHNVMYWYQQKSSQAPKLLFHYYDKDFNNEADTPDNFQSRRPNTSFCFLDIRSPGLGDTAMYLCATRQGTQSYGYTFGSGTRLTVV.

The rearrangement uses TRBV29-1 and TRBJ1-1; D remains ambiguous. Germline values: CDR1 SQVTM, CDR2 ANQGSEA. The CDR3 length is 13 residues. Trimming took 5 bases from V and 3 from J, leaving 13 bases between them. CDR3 nucleotides: TGCAGCGTTTCGAAGGGTAAGGACACTGAAGCTTTCTTT. As protein: CSVSKGKDTEAFF.

The chain employs TRBV5-6 and TRBJ1-2, with unresolved D. Germline V gives CDR1 SGHDT, CDR2 YYEEEE. Trimming removed 4 bases from V and 4 bases from J, with 14 bases in between. CDR3 size: 14 residues. The DNA for the CDR3 is TGTGCCAGCAGCCCACCTAGGGATGTCTATGGCTACACCTTC. This translates into CASSPPRDVYGYTF.

The chain carries TRBV3-1 (or the pseudogene TRBV3-2) and TRBJ1-5; possibly TRBD1 for D (6 bases). V was clipped by 5 bases and J by 4 bases, with 12 bases between them. The V gene's germline CDR1 is LGHDT and CDR2 YNNKEL (reference sequence). The CDR3 sequence is 14 residues long. The CDR3 sequence is CASSRDKKNQPQHF. In nucleotides, the CDR3 is TGTGCCAGCAGCAGGGACAAGAAGAATCAGCCCCAGCATTTT.

The gene calls are TRBV5-1 and TRBJ2-7; tentatively, D is TRBD1 (5 bases). The ends were cut back, 0 bases at V and 2 bases at J, with 9 bases in the middle. Germline V gene lookup returns CDR1 SGHRS and CDR2 YFSETQ. The CDR3 covers 14 residues. This CDR3 reads CASSLGDSTYEQYF. The DNA for the CDR3 is TGCGCCAGCAGCTTGGGCGACAGTACCTACGAGCAGTACTTC.

The chain couples TRBV5-1 to TRBJ2-7, with 8 nucleotides matching TRBD2. The CDR3 covers 15 residues. Trimming at V came to 3 bases and at J to 0 bases, leaving 5 bases not matched to a gene. Per the germline V gene, CDR1 is SGHRS and CDR2 is YFSETQ. The CDR3 region has the DNA TGCGCCAGCAGCTGGGGACTAGGGAGCTCCTACGAGCAGTACTTC. Translation gives CASSWGLGSSYEQYF. The full variable domain, its missing parts supplied by reference TRBV5-1 and TRBJ2-7, is KAGVTQTPRYLIKTRGQQVTLSCSPISGHRSVSWYQQTPGQGLQFLFEYFSETQRNKGNFPGRFSGRQFSNSRSEMNVSTLELGDSALYLCASSWGLGSSYEQYFGPGTRLTVT.

This chain connects TRBV6-5 to TRBJ1-1; weak D call: TRBD1 (5 bases). V was trimmed by 7 bases and J by 1 base, leaving 10 bases between them. Germline V lookup: CDR1 MNHEY, CDR2 SVGAGI. The CDR3 spans 13 residues. The CDR3 region is CASIGDGNTEAFF. CDR3 bases: TGTGCCAGCATTGGGGACGGGAACACTGAAGCTTTCTTT.

The chain joins TRBV19 to TRBJ1-1; D not resolved. Germline CDR1 LNHDA, CDR2 SQIVND (reference sequence). The CDR3 sequence is 11 residues long. Trimming shortened V by 1 base and J by 13 bases, and 10 bases separated the two germline ends. The CDR3 nucleotides are TGTGCCAGTAGTATAGCTGGGGAGGGTTTCTTT. Translating gives CASSIAGEGFF. The whole variable domain, filled in from reference TRBV19 and TRBJ1-1, reads DGGITQSPKYLFRKEGQNVTLSCEQNLNHDAMYWYRQDPGQGLRLIYYSQIVNDFQKGDIAEGYSVSREKKESFPLTVTSAQKNPTAFYLCASSIAGEGFFGQGTRLTVV.

The rearrangement joins TRBV7-2 to TRBJ2-5; D is ambiguous. The V gene's germline CDR1 is SGHTA and CDR2 FQGNSA. V lost 7 bases and J lost 5, with 14 bases in between. The CDR3 contains 13 residues. CDR3: CASTQTPWETQYF. DNA for the CDR3: TGTGCCAGCACCCAGACCCCCTGGGAGACCCAGTACTTC.

The V and J genes are TRBV2 and TRBJ2-7; 10 bases match TRBD1. Trimming took 7 bases from V and 4 from J; bases not matched to a gene: 16. Germline CDR1 is SNHLY and CDR2 is FYNNEI. The CDR3 extends over 17 amino acids. The CDR3 DNA sequence: TGTGCCAGCAATGGGGCTGTGTCGGGACAGGGGTTGTACGAGCAGTACTTC. Protein sequence: CASNGAVSGQGLYEQYF. Looking up the rest from reference TRBV2 and TRBJ2-7 gives the full variable domain: EPEVTQTPSHQVTQMGQEVILRCVPISNHLYFYWYRQILGQKVEFLVSFYNNEISEKSEIFDDQFSVERPDGSNFTLKIRSTKLEDSAMYFCASNGAVSGQGLYEQYFGPGTRLTVT.

The chain employs TRBV30 and TRBJ1-2; 10 positions agree with TRBD1. V trimming: 2 bases; J trimming: 10 bases; junction bases outside the gene matches: 7. Germline V lookup: CDR1 GTSNPN, CDR2 SVGIG (reference sequence). The CDR3 runs to 13 residues. CDR3 sequence reads: CAWSLRGTGDYTF. CDR3 DNA sequence: TGTGCCTGGAGTTTGAGGGGGACAGGGGACTACACCTTC. Combining the CDR3 with reference TRBV30 and TRBJ1-2 gives the whole variable domain SQTIHQWPATLVQPVGSPLSLECTVEGTSNPNLYWYRQAAGRGLQLLFYSVGIGQISSEVPQNLSASRPQDRQFILSSKKLLLSDSGFYLCAWSLRGTGDYTFGSGTRLTVV.

The chain recombines TRBV5-1 with TRBJ1-5; the D gene is possibly TRBD1 (6 bases). The CDR3 runs to 15 residues. The V and J ends lost 6 bases and 5 bases respectively, with 18 bases between them. In germline, CDR1 is SGHRS, CDR2 YFSETQ. CDR3 nucleotides: TGCGCCAGCACCTATGATGGACAGCCAGATCAGCCCCAGCATTTT. Protein sequence: CASTYDGQPDQPQHF.

This sequence joins TRBV7-2 and TRBJ1-5; no reliable D call. Germline lookup yields CDR1 SGHTA and CDR2 FQGNSA. The ends were cut back, 5 bases at V and 7 bases at J, with 12 bases in the middle. This CDR3 comprises 13 residues. CDR3 in DNA: TGTGCCAGCAGCCTCGAACCGGGGCAGCCCCAGCATTTT. It specifies CASSLEPGQPQHF.

In nucleotides, the CDR3 is TGTGCCAGCAGCCTCCAGGGAGACTATGGCTACACCTTC. Its protein is CASSLQGDYGYTF. This chain connects TRBV7-9 to TRBJ1-2; D is perhaps TRBD1 (5 bases). The CDR3 has 13 amino acids. Germline values: CDR1 SEHNR, CDR2 FQNEAQ (reference sequence). V was trimmed by 5 bases and J by 3 bases, leaving 10 bases between them.

The chain carries TRBV9 and TRBJ1-4; 10 nucleotides agree with TRBD1. This CDR3 is 17 amino acids long. Losses at the gene ends were 2 bases for V and 8 bases for J; bases not matched to a gene: 12. Germline CDR1 is SGDLS and CDR2 is YYNGEE. The DNA of the CDR3 is TGTGCCAGCAGCGTGGCCCAGTGGGGACAGGGGTTAGAAAAACTGTTTTTT. Protein product: CASSVAQWGQGLEKLFF.

Concerning this clone itself: The germline gene is not matched at one end of the junction; a read error may be the cause. The rearrangement uses TRBV7-7 and TRBJ2-5; TRBD2 matches 7 bases. This CDR3 contains 14 residues. CDR1 is SSHAT, CDR2 FNYEAQ, per germline (reference sequence). CDR3: CASSLWEGQETQYF. CDR3 bases: TGTGCTAGCAGCTTATGGGAGGGCCAAGAGACCCAGTACTTC.

The count of this clone is one. The chain uses TRBV6-5 and TRBJ2-1; tentatively, D is TRBD2 (7 bases). Germline V gene lookup returns CDR1 MNHEY and CDR2 SVGAGI. The CDR3 is 15 amino acids. V shed 4 bases and J shed 7 bases, with 17 bases lying between them. CDR3 loop: CASSSLGGPGNEQFF. The CDR3 coding sequence is TGTGCCAGCAGTTCCCTCGGGGGGCCAGGGAATGAGCAGTTCTTC.

J is TRBJ1-6 and V is TRBV30; D gene uncertain. This CDR3 spans 14 amino acids. The V and J ends lost 4 bases and 7 bases respectively, with 14 bases between them. Germline CDR1 GTSNPN, CDR2 SVGIG (reference sequence). CDR3 sequence (DNA): TGTGCCTGGAACTTGGCGGCCATCAATTCACCCCTCCACTTT. Translating it yields CAWNLAAINSPLHF.

This chain connects TRBV2 to TRBJ2-7; D not resolved. The length of the CDR3 is 11 residues. V gave up 8 bases and J gave up 3 bases, with 8 bases separating them. Looked up from germline, CDR1 is SNHLY and CDR2 is FYNNEI. CDR3 sequence (DNA): TGTGCCAGCCGCGGTTTCTACGAGCAGTACTTC. It codes for CASRGFYEQYF.

The chain combines TRBV6-2 or TRBV6-3 with TRBJ2-7; D gene uncertain. Germline values: CDR1 MNHEY, CDR2 SVGEGT. With 5 bases removed from V and 6 bases from J, the gap between germline ends came to 11 bases. CDR3 length equals 12 residues. The CDR3 reads CASSLWGTEQYF. The CDR3 coding sequence is TGTGCCAGCAGTCTTTGGGGTACCGAGCAGTACTTC.